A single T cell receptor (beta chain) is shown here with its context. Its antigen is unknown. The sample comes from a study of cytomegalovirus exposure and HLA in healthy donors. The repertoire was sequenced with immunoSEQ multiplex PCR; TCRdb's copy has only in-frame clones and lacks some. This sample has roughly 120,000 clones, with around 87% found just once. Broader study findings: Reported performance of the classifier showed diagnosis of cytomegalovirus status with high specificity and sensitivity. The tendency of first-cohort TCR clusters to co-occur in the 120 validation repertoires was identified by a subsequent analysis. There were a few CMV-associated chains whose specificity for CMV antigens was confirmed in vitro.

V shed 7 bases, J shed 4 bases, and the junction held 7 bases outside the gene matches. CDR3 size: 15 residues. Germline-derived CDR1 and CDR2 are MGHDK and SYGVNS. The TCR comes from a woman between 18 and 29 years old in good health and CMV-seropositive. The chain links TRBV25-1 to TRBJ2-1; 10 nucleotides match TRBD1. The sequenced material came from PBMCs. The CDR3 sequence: CASKSGTGVYNEQFF. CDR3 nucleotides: TGTGCCAGCAAGTCAGGGACAGGGGTGTACAATGAGCAGTTCTTC.